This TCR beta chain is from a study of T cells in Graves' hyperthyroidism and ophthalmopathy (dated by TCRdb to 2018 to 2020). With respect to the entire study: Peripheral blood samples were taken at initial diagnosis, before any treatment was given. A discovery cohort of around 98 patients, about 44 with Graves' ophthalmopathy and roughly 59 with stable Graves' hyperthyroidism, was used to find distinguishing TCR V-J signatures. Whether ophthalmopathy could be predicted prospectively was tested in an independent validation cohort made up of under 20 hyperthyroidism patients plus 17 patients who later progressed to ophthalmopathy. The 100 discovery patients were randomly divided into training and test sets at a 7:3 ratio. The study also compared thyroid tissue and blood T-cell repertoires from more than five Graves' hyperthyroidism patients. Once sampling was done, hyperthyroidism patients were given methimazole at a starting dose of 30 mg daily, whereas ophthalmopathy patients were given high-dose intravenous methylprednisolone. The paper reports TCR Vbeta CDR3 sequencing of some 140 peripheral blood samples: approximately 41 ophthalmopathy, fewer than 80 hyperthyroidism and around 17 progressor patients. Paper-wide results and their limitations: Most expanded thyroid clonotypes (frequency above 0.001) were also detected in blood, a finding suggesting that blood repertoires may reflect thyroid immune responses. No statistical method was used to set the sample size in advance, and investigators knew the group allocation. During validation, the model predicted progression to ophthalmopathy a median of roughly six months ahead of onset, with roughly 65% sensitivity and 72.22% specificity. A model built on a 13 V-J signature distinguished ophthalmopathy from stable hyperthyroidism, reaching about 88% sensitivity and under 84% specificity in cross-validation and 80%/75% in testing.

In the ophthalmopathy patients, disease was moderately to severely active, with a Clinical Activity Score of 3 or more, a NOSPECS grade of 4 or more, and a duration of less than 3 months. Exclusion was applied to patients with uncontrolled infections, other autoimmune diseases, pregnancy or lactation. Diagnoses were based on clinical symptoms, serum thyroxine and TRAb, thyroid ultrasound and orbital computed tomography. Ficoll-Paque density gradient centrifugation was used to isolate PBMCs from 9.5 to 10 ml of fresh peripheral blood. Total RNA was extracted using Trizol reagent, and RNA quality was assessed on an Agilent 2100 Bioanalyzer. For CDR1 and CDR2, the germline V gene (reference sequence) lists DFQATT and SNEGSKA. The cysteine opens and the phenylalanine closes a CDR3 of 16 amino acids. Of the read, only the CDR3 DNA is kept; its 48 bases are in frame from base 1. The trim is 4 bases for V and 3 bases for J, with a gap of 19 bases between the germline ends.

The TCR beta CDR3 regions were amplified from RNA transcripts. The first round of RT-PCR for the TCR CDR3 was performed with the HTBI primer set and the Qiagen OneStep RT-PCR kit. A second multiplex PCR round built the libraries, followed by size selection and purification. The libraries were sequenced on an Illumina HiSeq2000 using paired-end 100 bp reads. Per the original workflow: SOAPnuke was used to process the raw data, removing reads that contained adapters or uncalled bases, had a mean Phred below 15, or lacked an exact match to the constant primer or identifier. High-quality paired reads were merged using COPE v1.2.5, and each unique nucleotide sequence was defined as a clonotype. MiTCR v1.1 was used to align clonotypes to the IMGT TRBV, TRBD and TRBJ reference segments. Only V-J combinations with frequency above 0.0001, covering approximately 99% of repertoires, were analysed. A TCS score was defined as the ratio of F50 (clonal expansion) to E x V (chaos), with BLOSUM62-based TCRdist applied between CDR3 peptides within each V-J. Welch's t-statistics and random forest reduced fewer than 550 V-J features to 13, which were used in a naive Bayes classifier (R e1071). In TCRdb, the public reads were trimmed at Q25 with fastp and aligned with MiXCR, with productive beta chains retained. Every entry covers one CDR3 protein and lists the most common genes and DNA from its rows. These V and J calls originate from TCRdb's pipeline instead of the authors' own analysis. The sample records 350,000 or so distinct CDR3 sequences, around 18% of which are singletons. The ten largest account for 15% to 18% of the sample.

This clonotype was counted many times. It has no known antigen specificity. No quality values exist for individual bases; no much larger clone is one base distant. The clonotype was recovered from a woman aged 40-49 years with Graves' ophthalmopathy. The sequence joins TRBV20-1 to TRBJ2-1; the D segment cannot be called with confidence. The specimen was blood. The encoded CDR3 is CSATSLHSTIYNEQFF. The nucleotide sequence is TGCAGTGCTACGTCTCTGCACTCCACTATCTACAATGAGCAGTTCTTC.